The 8 T cell receptor beta chains below come from one sample, sequenced in a study of blood T cells in healthy people across ages. Next came a second PCR, run for roughly 7 to 12 cycles, which used a sample-barcoded 5' primer along with a J-beta primer mix. MiXCR was run by TCRdb on the 5' RACE reads, yielding one entry per CDR3 protein. The sample contains about 1.6 million distinct CDR3 sequences, roughly 32% of which appear only once. The sequenced material came from blood. These receptors came from a woman in her 30s in good health.

In the case of this clonotype: Mismatch with germline at one junction end may stem from a read error. J is TRBJ2-2 and V is TRBV7-3, with TRBD2 matching over 14 bases. This CDR3 spans 20 amino acids. Looked up from germline, CDR1 is SGHTA and CDR2 is FQGTGA. CDR3 coding DNA: TGTGCCAGCAGCTTAACGATAGGACTAGCGGGGGGATACGACACCGGGGAGCGGTTTTTT. Translating it yields CASSLTIGLAGGYDTGERFF.

This chain connects TRBV6-6 to TRBJ2-7; 8 nucleotides align to TRBD1. Germline values: CDR1 MNHNY, CDR2 SVGAGI (reference sequence). CDR3 length equals 15 residues. The V and J ends lost 0 bases and 4 bases, in that order; junction bases with no gene match: 5. CDR3 loop: CASSYSLGQGYEQYF. CDR3 coding DNA: TGTGCCAGCAGTTACTCATTAGGACAGGGTTACGAGCAGTACTTC.

This clonotype was found a few times. The chain recombines TRBV6-5 with TRBJ2-3; D is ambiguous. The CDR3 is 14 amino acids. The V and J ends lost 2 bases and 3 bases respectively, with 9 bases between them. The germline V gene encodes CDR1 MNHEY and CDR2 SVGAGI. The CDR3 region is CASSYMGSTDTQYF. DNA for the CDR3: TGTGCCAGCAGTTACATGGGTAGTACAGATACGCAGTATTTT.

The chain links TRBV4-1 to TRBJ2-7; 8 positions agree with TRBD2. Losses at the gene ends were 6 bases for V and 3 bases for J; bases not matched to a gene: 10. Germline assignment: CDR1 MGHRA and CDR2 YSYEKL. The CDR3 is 15 residues long. CDR3 DNA sequence: TGCGCCAGCAGTACGGAGGCTAGCGGGTGCTACGAGCAGTACTTC. Amino acid sequence: CASSTEASGCYEQYF.

This chain links TRBV7-9 with TRBJ2-7, with D hard to call. The V end lost 0 bases, the J end lost 4 bases, and 10 bases lay between the germline ends. In germline, CDR1 is SEHNR, CDR2 FQNEAQ (reference sequence). The CDR3 spans 14 residues. The chain's CDR3 is CASSLAFGSYEQYF. The CDR3 coding sequence is TGTGCCAGCAGCTTAGCTTTCGGGTCGTACGAGCAGTACTTC.

This clonotype was found a few times. The chain couples TRBV29-1 to TRBJ2-3; 8 nucleotides line up with TRBD2. With V trimmed by 4 bases and J by 0 bases, 15 bases remained unmatched. The CDR3 totals 18 residues. Germline V gene data show CDR1 as SQVTM and CDR2 as ANQGSEA. The CDR3 sequence is CSVVGLSGGAPSTDTQYF. Written as DNA, the CDR3 is TGCAGCGTTGTGGGGTTGAGCGGGGGAGCTCCTAGCACAGATACGCAGTATTTT.

The table lists this clonotype with a few counts. The J gene is TRBJ2-7, the V gene TRBV20-1, with 10 bases lining up with TRBD2. V lost 3 bases and J lost 6; bases outside the gene matches: 11. CDR1 is DFQATT and CDR2 is SNEGSKA in the germline V gene (reference sequence). The CDR3 runs 15 residues. The DNA for the CDR3 is TGCAGTGCTAGTGACACGCTAGCGGGAGACGGCGAGCAGTACTTC. It codes for CSASDTLAGDGEQYF.

The J gene is TRBJ1-1, the V gene TRBV7-9; 11 positions match TRBD1. Germline CDR1 SEHNR, CDR2 FQNEAQ (reference sequence). The CDR3 length is 16 residues. Trimming at V came to 5 bases and at J to 2 bases, leaving 7 bases not matched to a gene. CDR3: CASSLRDRGANTEAFF. Written as DNA, the CDR3 is TGTGCCAGCAGCCTCCGGGACAGGGGGGCAAACACTGAAGCTTTCTTT.